This T cell receptor (beta chain) derives from a study of beta chain features in type 1 diabetes. General study points: Cells expressing TCR highly could be over-represented by cDNA sequencing. All four CD4+ subsets from Type 1 diabetes patients carried moderately but significantly shorter TCRB CDR3s.

Between the trimmed V and J ends, which lost 5 bases and 4 bases, there was a span of 12 bases. Germline CDR1 SGHAT, CDR2 FQNNGV. This CDR3 is built from 14 residues. This clone was observed a few times. The antigen is undetermined. The investigators reverse transcribed all of the isolated RNA, so they sequenced expressed TCRB transcripts. Libraries were prepared by immunoSEQ multiplex PCR; TCRdb keeps only in-frame clonotypes and omits some of them. The repertoire has about half a million clones, 9.5% to 12% of them found once; the top ten carry roughly 0.046%. What was sequenced was naive CD4+ T cells from blood. The receptor was derived from a woman aged 18-35 years in good health. The chain links TRBV11-2 to TRBJ1-5; D is possibly TRBD1 (5 bases). The CDR3 reads CASSLRPGNQPQHF. Written as DNA, the CDR3 is TGTGCCAGCAGCCTACGACCAGGGAATCAGCCCCAGCATTTT.